Each of the 28 T cell receptor beta chains below was sequenced from the same sample in a study of human T cells and chemical hapten exposure. Specified time point: patch test 1, 2 weeks after DPC sensitization. The treatment was: therapeutic diphenylcyclopropenone sensitization with weekly scalp DPC. In TCRdb, the RACE reads were re-called with MiXCR into one record per CDR3 protein. The sample records roughly 120,000 distinct CDR3 sequences, 9% to 14% being singletons. Sample: whole blood, taken in connection with sensitization to the hapten diphenylcyclopropenone (DPC). Every receptor here comes from a woman aged 45 to 65 with alopecia areata. Some clones in this sample may be carry-over from other donors' samples.

The rearrangement links TRBV28 to TRBJ1-5; possibly TRBD1 for D (5 bases). Trimming removed 5 bases at V and 3 bases at J, with 14 bases between. The length of the CDR3 is 15 residues. Germline lookup yields CDR1 MDHEN and CDR2 SYDVKM. The CDR3 loop reads CASSLFGGNNQPQHF. CDR3 coding DNA: TGTGCCAGCAGTCTCTTCGGGGGGAACAATCAGCCCCAGCATTTT.

This clonotype has at least ten counts. This chain joins TRBV5-1 and TRBJ2-3, with 11 bases matching TRBD2. Germline CDR1 reads SGHRS; CDR2 reads YFSETQ. The CDR3 extends over 17 amino acids. V shed 1 base and J 4 bases; nucleotides not matched to a gene: 8. The CDR3 DNA is TGCGCCAGCAGCTTGTACGGGACTAGCGGACGGGCAGATACGCAGTATTTT. It specifies CASSLYGTSGRADTQYF.

This chain connects TRBV7-6 to TRBJ2-1, with D possibly called TRBD1 or TRBD2 (5 bases each). Trimming shortened V by 5 bases and J by 5 bases, and 7 bases separated the two germline ends. This CDR3 comprises 12 residues. CDR1 and CDR2 (germline): SGHVS, FNYEAQ. CDR3 protein: CASSGGNNEQFF. CDR3 DNA: TGTGCCAGCAGCGGGGGAAACAATGAGCAGTTCTTC.

This clonotype was recorded a few times. CDR3 sequence reads: CASSLQGTNEKLFF. CDR3 nucleotide sequence: TGTGCCAGCTCACTTCAGGGAACTAATGAAAAACTGTTTTTT. This rearrangement joins TRBV18 to TRBJ1-4; D is perhaps TRBD1 (5 bases). Trimming left V 4 bases short and J 1 base short, with 7 bases between. Germline assignment: CDR1 KGHSH and CDR2 LQKENI. The CDR3 covers 14 residues.

The CDR3 spells CASSETGLAGREQYF. CDR3 DNA sequence: TGTGCCAGCAGTGAGACGGGACTAGCGGGTCGCGAGCAGTACTTC. The rearrangement links TRBV2 to TRBJ2-7; 12 bases agree with TRBD2. This CDR3 is 15 amino acids long. Germline lookup yields CDR1 SNHLY and CDR2 FYNNEI. Trimming removed 3 bases from V and 6 bases from J; junction bases left unmatched: 6.

This sequence joins TRBV19 and TRBJ1-1, with D possibly matching TRBD1 (5 bases). The CDR3 consists of 12 residues. The germline V gene encodes CDR1 LNHDA and CDR2 SQIVND (reference sequence). V was pared by 6 bases and J by 6 bases, with 11 bases between. CDR3 sequence reads: CASSPGHPEAFF. The CDR3, as DNA: TGTGCCAGTAGCCCCGGACACCCTGAAGCTTTCTTT.

CDR3 sequence reads: CASTGSYTDTQYF. In nucleotides, the CDR3 is TGTGCCAGCACCGGGAGCTACACAGATACGCAGTATTTT. The chain links TRBV2 to TRBJ2-3; weak D call: TRBD2 (6 bases). Germline V gene sequence: CDR1 SNHLY, CDR2 FYNNEI. The CDR3 sequence is 13 residues long. Trimming shortened V by 7 bases and J by 2 bases, and 10 bases separated the two germline ends.

This rearrangement joins TRBV7-2 to TRBJ1-5; D is uncertain. Trimming cost V 5 bases and J 3 bases, with 8 bases left between them. The germline V gene has CDR1 SGHTA and CDR2 FQGNSA. CDR3 length equals 13 residues. The DNA of the CDR3 is TGTGCCAGCAGCGGGCAGTCCAATCAGCCCCAGCATTTT. It translates to CASSGQSNQPQHF.

This clonotype appeared a few times. The rearrangement links TRBV18 to TRBJ2-7, with D unresolved. The V gene's germline CDR1 is KGHSH and CDR2 LQKENI. Trimming took off 5 bases at V and 4 bases at J, with 12 bases between the two ends. The CDR3 loop spans 13 amino acids. The CDR3 DNA follows: TGTGCCAGCTCATCCAACGTCAGGTACGAGCAGTACTTC. Protein sequence: CASSSNVRYEQYF.

The genes are TRBV3-1 and TRBJ2-7; D may be TRBD1 (6 bases). V gave up 1 base and J gave up 0 bases, with 13 bases separating them. There are 16 residues in the CDR3. Per germline, CDR1 LGHDT and CDR2 YNNKEL (reference sequence). CDR3 sequence: CASSQGRQASSYEQYF. The CDR3 DNA reads as TGTGCCAGCAGCCAAGGTAGACAGGCCAGCTCCTACGAGCAGTACTTC.

This clonotype was seen ten or more times. The V gene is TRBV9, the J gene TRBJ2-1; 8 bases align to TRBD1. The germline gives CDR1 SGDLS, CDR2 YYNGEE. The CDR3 extends over 15 amino acids. V lost 0 bases, J lost 8 bases, and 7 bases stayed unmatched. The CDR3 DNA reads TGTGCCAGCAGCGTAGCTGGGACAGGTTTAGATGAGCAGTTCTTC. It encodes CASSVAGTGLDEQFF.

This clonotype has more than one count but fewer than ten. The chain employs TRBV14 and TRBJ1-1; D not resolved. Looked up from germline, CDR1 is SGHDN and CDR2 is FVKESK. This CDR3 comprises 14 residues. V dropped 0 bases and J dropped 13 bases, with 18 bases sitting between them. The CDR3 loop is CASSQDRMGLQSFF. As DNA, the CDR3 is TGTGCCAGCAGCCAAGATCGTATGGGTTTACAAAGTTTCTTT. The whole variable domain, remainder taken from reference TRBV14 and TRBJ1-1, is EAGVTQFPSHSVIEKGQTVTLRCDPISGHDNLYWYRRVMGKEIKFLLHFVKESKQDESGMPNNRFLAERTGGTYSTLKVQPAELEDSGVYFCASSQDRMGLQSFFGQGTRLTVV.

This clonotype has a count of ten or more. V gene TRBV7-2 combines with J gene TRBJ2-1; 8 bases fit TRBD2. In germline, CDR1 is SGHTA, CDR2 FQGNSA. The CDR3 spans 15 residues. Trimming took 6 bases from V and 8 from J; bases not matched to a gene: 12. The CDR3 coding sequence is TGTGCCAGCAGGTCTTCTTCCGGGACTAGATATGAGCAGTTCTTC. This encodes CASRSSSGTRYEQFF.

In this sample, this clonotype turned up a few times. V gene TRBV28 combines with J gene TRBJ1-2; 8 bases line up with TRBD1. With V trimmed by 3 bases and J by 4 bases, 4 bases remained unmatched. The CDR3 contains 14 residues. The germline V gene has CDR1 MDHEN and CDR2 SYDVKM. The CDR3 bases are TGTGCCAGCAGTTTCCAGGGGGCTGGCTATGGCTACACCTTC. Translation gives CASSFQGAGYGYTF.

This clonotype was seen ten or more times. The V call is TRBV5-4, the J call TRBJ2-7; a weak D match, TRBD1 (5 bases). CDR1 is SGHNT, CDR2 YYREEE, per germline (reference sequence). The CDR3 runs to 14 residues. V lost 7 bases to trimming and J lost 1 base, with 15 bases between them. The CDR3 sequence is CASSPTADSYEQYF. The DNA of the CDR3 is TGTGCCAGCTCCCCGACAGCCGATTCCTACGAGCAGTACTTC.

The CDR3 nucleotides are TGTGCCAGCAGTCCCCGAGGTAGCCTTTCACCCCTCCACTTT. Translating it yields CASSPRGSLSPLHF. This chain connects TRBV12-3 or TRBV12-4 to TRBJ1-6, with no clear D. V was clipped by 5 bases and J by 9 bases, with 14 bases between them. The CDR3 loop spans 14 amino acids.

This clonotype was recorded at least ten times. The chain carries TRBV7-6 and TRBJ2-1; TRBD2 aligns across 8 bases. Germline V gives CDR1 SGHVS, CDR2 FNYEAQ. The CDR3 covers 15 residues. V lost 8 bases to trimming and J lost 8 bases; unmatched junction nucleotides: 14. The CDR3 DNA sequence: TGTGCCAGCCGGGCGGGGGGCCCCGGAGGGCATGAGCAGTTCTTC. It is translated as CASRAGGPGGHEQFF. The whole variable domain, remainder taken from reference TRBV7-6 and TRBJ2-1, is GAGVSQSPRYKVTKRGQDVALRCDPISGHVSLYWYRQALGQGPEFLTYFNYEAQQDKSGLPNDRFSAERPEGSISTLTIQRTEQRDSAMYRCASRAGGPGGHEQFFGPGTRLTVL.

This rearrangement joins TRBV3-1 to TRBJ1-2; D is unclear. Germline CDR1 LGHDT, CDR2 YNNKEL (reference sequence). This CDR3 has 14 residues. Trimming stripped 3 bases from V and 5 bases from J, with 13 bases between. Written as DNA, the CDR3 is TGTGCCAGCAGCCAGGCCGGAAGAGGGTATGGCTACACCTTC. Protein: CASSQAGRGYGYTF.

CDR3 protein: CASSQGLTEGEAFF. The CDR3 nucleotides read TGCGCCAGCAGCCAAGGGTTGACAGAGGGTGAAGCTTTCTTT. The chain uses TRBV4-1 and TRBJ1-1; possibly TRBD1 for D (5 bases). The CDR3 is 14 residues long. Trimming pared 1 base from V and 7 bases from J, leaving 13 bases between. In germline, CDR1 is MGHRA, CDR2 YSYEKL.

This clonotype occurred many times. V gene TRBV5-1 combines with J gene TRBJ2-1; maybe TRBD2 (6 bases). The CDR3 extends over 16 amino acids. Looked up from germline, CDR1 is SGHRS and CDR2 is YFSETQ. Trimming cost V 0 bases and J 1 base, with 11 bases left between them. The CDR3 protein is CASSLAAGPSYNEQFF. The DNA for the CDR3 is TGCGCCAGCAGCTTGGCTGCGGGGCCTTCCTACAATGAGCAGTTCTTC.

This clonotype was observed at least ten times. V and J are TRBV9 and TRBJ2-3, with 9 nucleotides matching TRBD2. Germline CDR1 reads SGDLS; CDR2 reads YYNGEE. The CDR3 spans 16 residues. V lost 4 bases, J lost 2 bases, and 8 bases stayed unmatched. The CDR3 DNA reads TGTGCCAGCAGCCCCAGAGCGGGGGGATCCACAGATACGCAGTATTTT. This sequence encodes CASSPRAGGSTDTQYF.

CDR3 in amino acids: CSARDSGSSAYEQYF. The CDR3 DNA follows: TGCAGTGCTAGAGATAGTGGCAGTTCGGCCTACGAGCAGTACTTC. The genes are TRBV20-1 and TRBJ2-7; no clear D. In germline, CDR1 is DFQATT, CDR2 SNEGSKA (reference sequence). The CDR3 has 15 residues. V lost 0 bases and J 2 bases, leaving 14 bases between the germline ends.

This clonotype was observed many times. V gene TRBV5-1 combines with J gene TRBJ2-3; the D call may be TRBD1 or TRBD2 (5 bases each). Germline loops: CDR1 SGHRS, CDR2 YFSETQ. The germline V and J ends were trimmed by 8 bases and 2 bases, with 9 bases remaining between them. There are 12 residues in the CDR3. The CDR3 bases are TGCGCCAGTTGGGACGCCACAGATACGCAGTATTTT. Translation gives CASWDATDTQYF. The whole variable domain, remainder taken from reference TRBV5-1 and TRBJ2-3, is KAGVTQTPRYLIKTRGQQVTLSCSPISGHRSVSWYQQTPGQGLQFLFEYFSETQRNKGNFPGRFSGRQFSNSRSEMNVSTLELGDSALYLCASWDATDTQYFGPGTRLTVL.

This clonotype was seen at least ten times. V usage is TRBV6-1 and J usage is TRBJ1-1; D not certain. Germline CDR1 reads MNHNS; CDR2 reads SASEGT. The CDR3 runs to 15 residues. V lost 2 bases, J lost 1 base, and 11 bases lay in between. This chain's CDR3 is CASSEKAWGNTEAFF. In DNA, the CDR3 is TGTGCCAGCAGTGAAAAAGCTTGGGGGAACACTGAAGCTTTCTTT.

V is TRBV28 and J is TRBJ2-7, with 9 nucleotides matching TRBD1. Germline trimming cut 5 bases from V and 5 bases from J; bases unmatched to any gene: 7. The CDR3 is 14 amino acids. The V gene's germline CDR1 is MDHEN and CDR2 SYDVKM. The CDR3 protein is CASSRGTGPNEQYF. DNA for the CDR3: TGTGCCAGCAGTCGAGGGACAGGGCCGAACGAGCAGTACTTC.

This clonotype was seen more than once but under ten times. This chain uses TRBV7-2 with TRBJ1-6; D gene uncertain. The V gene lost 5 bases and the J gene lost 6 bases, with 8 bases spanning the gap. The CDR3 has 13 amino acids. The germline V gene encodes CDR1 SGHTA and CDR2 FQGNSA. For the CDR3, the DNA is TGTGCCAGCAGCCAAAGTGCTAATTCACCCCTCCACTTT. Encoded protein: CASSQSANSPLHF.

The V gene is TRBV7-6, the J gene TRBJ2-1, with TRBD1 matching 8 bases. V dropped 6 bases and J dropped 9; count of bases not matched to a gene: 10. This CDR3 comprises 14 residues. From germline, CDR1 is SGHVS and CDR2 FNYEAQ. CDR3 coding DNA: TGTGCCAGCAGTTCACAGGGGGGTGGACGTGAGCAGTTCTTC. This translates into CASSSQGGGREQFF.

This clonotype was seen a few times. The chain uses TRBV4-1 and TRBJ1-1, with D possibly matching TRBD1 (5 bases). The V gene lost 6 bases and the J gene lost 4 bases, with 15 bases spanning the gap. The length of the CDR3 is 14 residues. Germline V lookup: CDR1 MGHRA, CDR2 YSYEKL. The CDR3 spells CASRIADGGTEAFF. CDR3 DNA sequence: TGCGCCAGCAGAATAGCGGACGGGGGCACTGAAGCTTTCTTT.